These 5 T cell receptor beta chains share one sample of origin, sequenced in a study of T-cell reconstitution after alpha-beta-depleted transplantation in children. Unique molecular identifiers were built into the TCRbeta library. MiXCR was run by TCRdb on the PCR reads, yielding one entry per CDR3 protein. The data hold about 490,000 distinct CDR3 sequences, with roughly a tenth observed a single time. Sequencing used PBMCs, obtained before TCRalphabeta/CD19-depleted stem cell transplant. These receptors were taken from a child aged 2 to 10 with inherited bone marrow failure, due to receive a stem cell transplant.

This clonotype was observed at least ten times. The chain couples TRBV28 to TRBJ2-3, with 7 bases aligning to TRBD1. V gave up 5 bases and J gave up 0 bases; unmatched junction bases: 8. This CDR3 is built from 16 residues. Germline CDR1 reads MDHEN; CDR2 reads SYDVKM. In DNA form, the CDR3 reads TGTGCCAGCAGTGGAACGACAGGGTGGAGCACAGATACGCAGTATTTT. Translating it yields CASSGTTGWSTDTQYF.

This clonotype has ten or more counts. The V and J genes are TRBV9 and TRBJ2-2, with D unclear. Trimming took 0 bases from V and 6 from J, leaving 6 bases between them. The CDR3 is 13 residues long. Germline CDR1 and CDR2: SGDLS and YYNGEE. This CDR3 is CASSVATAGELFF. The CDR3 DNA is TGTGCCAGCAGCGTAGCTACAGCCGGGGAGCTGTTTTTT.

As regards this clonotype: Being one base from a much bigger clone, this may be a read error. V gene TRBV20-1 combines with J gene TRBJ2-1; 10 nucleotides align to TRBD2. The length of the CDR3 is 14 residues. The germline CDR1 and CDR2 sequences are DFQATT and SNEGSKA (reference sequence). Written as DNA, the CDR3 is TGCAGTGCTAGACTAGCGGGAGAGCTCAATGAGCAGATCTTC. Its translation is CSARLAGELNEQIF.

Ten or more counts support this clonotype. The rearrangement links TRBV29-1 to TRBJ2-1, with TRBD2 matching over 9 bases. The junction had 5 bases not matched to a gene; V was cut back by 1 base and J by 4 bases. Germline V gives CDR1 SQVTM, CDR2 ANQGSEA. The CDR3 runs to 15 residues. Written as DNA, the CDR3 is TGCAGCGTTGAAGGTCTAGCGGGGCTGTACAATGAGCAGTTCTTC. Translation: CSVEGLAGLYNEQFF.

This clonotype has at least ten counts. The chain employs TRBV12-3 or TRBV12-4 and TRBJ2-1; D unresolved. Trimming took 3 bases from V and 6 from J, leaving 6 bases between them. The CDR3 consists of 12 residues. CDR3 protein: CASSFWGNEQFF. CDR3 sequence (DNA): TGTGCCAGCAGTTTTTGGGGCAATGAGCAGTTCTTC.